This entry lists 8 T cell receptor beta chains sequenced from one sample in a study of T cell clonality in common variable immunodeficiency. Here immunoSEQ multiplex PCR was the method, and the copy in TCRdb shows in-frame clones only, minus some. This sample has about 60,000 clones and no singletons, with about 1.5% in the ten largest. The specimen was peripheral blood mononuclear cells. Receptor source: a person between 18 and 75 years old in good health.

This clone appeared many times. The read gets to within 3 residues of the CDR3 end, and the germline J gene fills in the rest. V gene TRBV20-1 combines with J gene TRBJ1-2; 7 nucleotides match TRBD1. This CDR3 has 14 amino acids. Trimming cost V 0 bases and J 4 bases; bases outside gene matches: 5. Germline-derived CDR1 and CDR2 are DFQATT and SNEGSKA (reference sequence). The chain's CDR3 is CSARDQPGGYGYTF. CDR3 bases read: TGCAGTGCTAGAGATCAGCCAGGGGGCTATGGC.

This clone was picked up many times. The read ends 3 residues before the CDR3 terminus; that terminus is restored from the germline J gene. V gene TRBV7-6 combines with J gene TRBJ1-1; a weak D match, TRBD1 (6 bases). Germline assignment: CDR1 SGHVS and CDR2 FNYEAQ. The CDR3 consists of 18 residues. V shed 0 bases and J shed 4 bases, with 21 bases lying between them. Here the CDR3 reads CASSLADGTRGESTEAFF. CDR3 DNA (partial): TGTGCCAGCAGCTTAGCGGATGGGACACGGGGCGAGAGCACTGAA.

This clone has at least ten counts. The read falls 3 residues short of the CDR3 end, and the missing part is taken from the germline J gene. The chain uses TRBV19 and TRBJ2-6; 7 nucleotides align to TRBD1. With V trimmed by 5 bases and J by 7 bases, 5 bases remained unmatched. CDR3 length equals 14 residues. Germline V gene lookup returns CDR1 LNHDA and CDR2 SQIVND (reference sequence). Partial CDR3 DNA: TGTGCCAGTAGTTCCGGGACAGAAGCCAACGTC. Translating gives CASSSGTEANV. The CDR3, in full, reads CASSSGTEANVLTF.

This clone occurred many times. The read is 3 residues too short to cover the CDR3 end, so that end is filled in from the germline J gene. The chain combines TRBV7-2 with TRBJ1-3; D is perhaps TRBD1 (5 bases). Germline-derived CDR1 and CDR2 are SGHTA and FQGNSA. Trimming removed 0 bases from V and 4 bases from J, with 10 bases in between. The CDR3 is 15 residues long. The chain's CDR3 is CASSLALGGGNTIYF. The sequenced part of the CDR3 DNA is TGTGCCAGCAGCTTAGCGCTCGGGGGAGGAAACACC. Drawing the rest from reference TRBV7-2 and TRBJ1-3, the complete variable domain is GAGVSQSPSNKVTEKGKDVELRCDPISGHTALYWYRQSLGQGLEFLIYFQGNSAPDKSGLPSDRFSAERTGGSVSTLTIQRTQQEDSAVYLCASSLALGGGNTIYFGEGSWLTVV.

This clone was seen ten or more times. The CDR3 is cut off 3 residues early in the read; its end comes from the germline J gene. V is TRBV20-1 and J is TRBJ2-7; 8 bases line up with TRBD2. With 2 bases clipped from V and 3 bases from J, the junction kept 6 bases outside the gene matches. Germline lookup yields CDR1 DFQATT and CDR2 SNEGSKA (reference sequence). This CDR3 has 14 amino acids. CDR3 amino acids: CSARFSGTFYEQYF. The CDR3 DNA, read in part, is TGCAGTGCTAGATTTAGCGGGACTTTCTACGAG.

This clone was observed at least ten times. Coverage ceases 3 residues before the CDR3 finishes, and the germline J gene fills in the end. The chain is built from TRBV30 and TRBJ1-1; no reliable D call. The ends were cut back, 1 base at V and 0 bases at J, with 18 bases in the middle. The CDR3 sequence is 17 residues long. Germline V CDR1 and CDR2: GTSNPN, SVGIG (reference sequence). The CDR3 here is CAWSAIRHRTLNTEAFF. The sequenced part of the CDR3 DNA is TGTGCCTGGAGTGCAATCCGACACCGGACTTTGAACACTGAA.

This clone was detected many times. The read stops 3 residues short of the end of the CDR3; the missing end is completed from the germline J gene. The V and J genes are TRBV28 and TRBJ2-3, with TRBD1 identical over 8 bases. The germline gives CDR1 MDHEN, CDR2 SYDVKM. The junction had 9 bases not matched to a gene; V was cut back by 10 bases and J by 0 bases. This CDR3 contains 15 residues. The CDR3 loop reads CANAPDRGSTDTQYF. The covered CDR3 bases are TGTGCCAACGCACCCGACAGGGGAAGCACAGATACG.

This clone appeared many times. The read comes to an end 3 residues before the CDR3 does, leaving the germline J gene to fill in the end. V and J are TRBV7-9 and TRBJ1-2; the match to TRBD1 covers 9 bases. CDR1 and CDR2 from the germline V gene are SEHNR and FQNEAQ (reference sequence). The trim removed 3 bases at V and 7 bases at J, leaving 9 bases unmatched. The CDR3 consists of 15 residues. The CDR3 bases that were read are TGTGCCAGCAGCTTCCCACGGACAGGGGACGGTGGC. Translation: CASSFPRTGDGG. The entire CDR3 reads CASSFPRTGDGGYTF.